This entry lists 12 T cell receptor beta chains sequenced from one sample in a study of shared clonotypes between healthy human individuals. Libraries were prepared by immunoSEQ multiplex PCR; TCRdb keeps only in-frame clonotypes and omits some of them. Of nearly 1 million clones in the sample, approximately 80% were seen once. Sequenced input: memory CD4+ T cells sorted from blood. Subset indicated: CD45RA-negative fraction. The receptor source for this set is a man aged 18 to 29 in good health.

This clone was counted a few times. The rearrangement links TRBV10-2 to TRBJ1-1; maybe TRBD1 (6 bases). There are 14 residues in the CDR3. With 3 bases removed from V and 1 base from J, the gap between germline ends came to 9 bases. CDR1 is WSHSY and CDR2 is SAAADI in the germline V gene. The chain's CDR3 is CASSDWGANTEAFF. The CDR3 DNA is TGCGCCAGCAGTGATTGGGGGGCGAACACTGAAGCTTTCTTT.

The rearrangement uses TRBV7-8 and TRBJ2-5, with 11 bases aligning to TRBD2. V lost 8 bases to trimming and J lost 5 bases; unmatched junction nucleotides: 7. Germline V gene lookup returns CDR1 SGHVS and CDR2 FQNEAQ. This CDR3 has 14 amino acids. In DNA form, the CDR3 reads TGTGCCAGCGGGAAACTAGCGGGGGAGGAGACCCAGTACTTC. Its translation is CASGKLAGEETQYF. The full variable domain, completed using reference TRBV7-8 and TRBJ2-5, is GAGVSQSPRYKVAKRGQDVALRCDPISGHVSLFWYQQALGQGPEFLTYFQNEAQLDKSGLPSDRFFAERPEGSVSTLKIQRTQQEDSAVYLCASGKLAGEETQYFGPGTRLLVL.

In nucleotides, the CDR3 is TGCGCCAGCAGAGAGGGACCCTACGAGCAGTACTTC. Residues: CASREGPYEQYF. V is TRBV5-1 and J is TRBJ2-7; perhaps D is TRBD1 or TRBD2 (5 bases each). V was trimmed by 5 bases and J by 2 bases, leaving 8 bases between them. The CDR3 runs 12 residues. Germline-derived CDR1 and CDR2 are SGHRS and YFSETQ.

The chain uses TRBV30 and TRBJ1-1, with 10 positions matching TRBD1. Trimming took 2 bases from V and 3 from J; bases not matched to a gene: 3. Germline CDR1 GTSNPN, CDR2 SVGIG (reference sequence). The CDR3 is made up of 14 amino acids. The CDR3 loop reads CAWSKTGGHTEAFF. The CDR3, as DNA: TGTGCCTGGAGTAAGACAGGGGGCCACACTGAAGCTTTCTTT.

The V call is TRBV14, the J call TRBJ1-3; weak D call: TRBD1 (6 bases). There are 17 residues in the CDR3. CDR1 SGHDN and CDR2 FVKESK come from the germline V gene. Trimming removed 4 bases at V and 0 bases at J, with 16 bases between. DNA for the CDR3: TGTGCCAGCAGCCCCACTACAGGGATCATCTCTGGAAACACCATATATTTT. This encodes CASSPTTGIISGNTIYF.

V and J are TRBV7-9 and TRBJ1-4; D gene uncertain. Trimming pared 6 bases from V and 8 bases from J, leaving 19 bases between. Germline lookup yields CDR1 SEHNR and CDR2 FQNEAQ (reference sequence). The CDR3 spans 15 residues. CDR3 bases: TGTGCCAGCAGGGACTCGGCCACCGTAAGAGAAAAACTGTTTTTT. Its translation: CASRDSATVREKLFF.

This rearrangement joins TRBV28 to TRBJ2-7; 7 bases match TRBD1. J was trimmed by 9 bases and V by 1 base; bases with no gene match: 15. This CDR3 has 16 amino acids. Germline values: CDR1 MDHEN, CDR2 SYDVKM. The CDR3 reads CASSLSFGTAAVGQYF. In DNA, the CDR3 is TGTGCCAGCAGTTTATCGTTCGGGACAGCGGCGGTGGGGCAGTACTTC. Combining the CDR3 with reference TRBV28 and TRBJ2-7 gives the whole variable domain DVKVTQSSRYLVKRTGEKVFLECVQDMDHENMFWYRQDPGLGLRLIYFSYDVKMKEKGDIPEGYSVSREKKERFSLILESASTNQTSMYLCASSLSFGTAAVGQYFGPGTRLTVT.

This clone came up a few times. The rearrangement links TRBV30 to TRBJ1-5; weak D call: TRBD1 (6 bases). Per the germline V gene, CDR1 is GTSNPN and CDR2 is SVGIG (reference sequence). Trimming removed 8 bases at V and 2 bases at J, with 19 bases between. The CDR3 has 15 amino acids. Here the CDR3 DNA reads TGTGCCGTAACAGTACAGGGAGGGGGCAATCAGCCCCAGCATTTT. Its protein is CAVTVQGGGNQPQHF. Combining the CDR3 with reference TRBV30 and TRBJ1-5 gives the whole variable domain SQTIHQWPATLVQPVGSPLSLECTVEGTSNPNLYWYRQAAGRGLQLLFYSVGIGQISSEVPQNLSASRPQDRQFILSSKKLLLSDSGFYLCAVTVQGGGNQPQHFGDGTRLSIL.

This clone was seen once. V gene TRBV30 combines with J gene TRBJ2-7; no clear D gene. V was trimmed by 2 bases and J by 1 base, leaving 15 bases between them. Germline loops: CDR1 GTSNPN, CDR2 SVGIG (reference sequence). This CDR3 spans 15 amino acids. The CDR3 sequence: CAWSRPGIGSYEQYF. The CDR3 DNA reads as TGTGCCTGGAGTCGCCCGGGTATTGGGTCCTACGAGCAGTACTTC.

In this sample, this clone turned up once. CDR3 sequence reads: CSETGPALSQETQYF. DNA of the CDR3: TGCAGCGAGACAGGCCCGGCGTTATCCCAAGAGACCCAGTACTTC. V usage is TRBV29-1 and J usage is TRBJ2-5; weak D call: TRBD1 (6 bases). The CDR3 has 15 amino acids. The V gene lost 7 bases and the J gene lost 1 base, with 19 bases spanning the gap. Germline CDR1 is SQVTM and CDR2 is ANQGSEA.

The chain is built from TRBV2 and TRBJ2-5, with 9 positions matching TRBD1. Per germline, CDR1 SNHLY and CDR2 FYNNEI. Unmatched junction bases numbered 12, after V lost 6 bases and J lost 13 bases. The CDR3 runs 13 residues. In DNA form, the CDR3 reads TGTGCCAGCAGATTTCACGCCGGGACAGGGTTGTACTTC. Translating it yields CASRFHAGTGLYF.

The chain links TRBV2 to TRBJ2-7, with D possibly matching TRBD1 (6 bases). From germline, CDR1 is SNHLY and CDR2 FYNNEI. The CDR3 consists of 15 residues. Trimming removed 6 bases at V and 0 bases at J, with 15 bases between. In nucleotides, the CDR3 is TGTGCCAGCAGGAGACCGGGACAAAGCTCCTACGAGCAGTACTTC. Protein: CASRRPGQSSYEQYF.